The subject of this entry is one T cell receptor (beta chain). Germline lookup yields CDR1 SEHNR and CDR2 FQNEAQ (reference sequence). V shed 10 bases and J shed 0 bases, with 16 bases lying between them. CDR3 size: 14 residues. Primers for the PCR totalled 60 Vbeta and 13 Jbeta. The data were produced by immunoSEQ multiplex PCR, yet TCRdb's version contains in-frame clones alone and is incomplete. The sample shows 60,000 to 65,000 clones, around 87% of them seen only once. These data are taken from a study of cytomegalovirus exposure and HLA in healthy donors. Sequenced: PBMCs. The TCR was taken from a man aged 18 to 29 in good health and CMV-seronegative. The chain uses TRBV7-9 and TRBJ2-7; the D gene is possibly TRBD2 (6 bases). The CDR3 nucleotides are TGTGCCATCACCTTACAGGAGGGCTCCTACGAGCAGTACTTC. Translating gives CAITLQEGSYEQYF. Filled out from reference TRBV7-9 and TRBJ2-7, the complete variable domain reads DTGVSQNPRHKITKRGQNVTFRCDPISEHNRLYWYRQTLGQGPEFLTYFQNEAQLEKSRLLSDRFSAERPKGSFSTLEIQRTEQGDSAMYLCAITLQEGSYEQYFGPGTRLTVT.